One T cell receptor beta chain is described in this entry. The data are from a study of blood T cell repertoires in COVID-19. Overall study: Collection of acute and convalescent COVID-19 samples took place in the United States, Italy and Spain. Sources were T cells, B-cell-depleted T cells, or PBMCs; the material itself was cDNA or gDNA.

Germline CDR1 SGHRS, CDR2 YFSETQ. The V gene lost 4 bases and the J gene lost 5 bases, with 19 bases spanning the gap. This CDR3 contains 16 residues. As handled by the study authors: Quantification of nucleated cells was approximated via reference gene primer amplification. The repertoire was sequenced with immunoSEQ multiplex PCR; TCRdb's copy has only in-frame clones and lacks some. That table supplies the V and J calls and clone size; D and trimming were determined from the DNA. The data show around 190,000 clones, 80% to 90% seen once. Specimen: peripheral blood. This clonotype originated in a man in his fifties with active or convalescent COVID-19. The V gene is TRBV5-1, the J gene TRBJ2-1; D perhaps matches TRBD2 (5 bases). The CDR3 loop is CASSPQVGSENNEQFF. CDR3 DNA: TGCGCCAGCAGCCCCCAGGTCGGTAGCGAGAACAATGAGCAGTTCTTC. Complete variable domain (other parts from reference TRBV5-1 and TRBJ2-1): KAGVTQTPRYLIKTRGQQVTLSCSPISGHRSVSWYQQTPGQGLQFLFEYFSETQRNKGNFPGRFSGRQFSNSRSEMNVSTLELGDSALYLCASSPQVGSENNEQFFGPGTRLTVL.